This T cell receptor (beta chain) was identified in a study of shared clonotypes between healthy human individuals. Findings and limits, study-wide: Non-shared clonotypes had lower generation probabilities than those shared by all four donors.

Concerning this clone itself: Its antigen is still unknown.

Trimming shortened V by 10 bases and J by 0 bases, and 10 bases separated the two germline ends. Germline-derived CDR1 and CDR2 are MNHNS and SASEGT. There are 13 residues in the CDR3. The repertoire was sequenced with immunoSEQ multiplex PCR; TCRdb's copy has only in-frame clones and lacks some. Of about 2.4 million clones detected, more than 90% appear once; the ten largest clones hold around 0.14%. This sequence originates from a man aged 18 to 35 in good health. The sample taken for sequencing was naive CD4+ T cells sorted from blood. Described subset: CD45RA+ positively selected. The chain carries TRBV6-1 and TRBJ1-3; no clear D. The chain's CDR3 is CATDAGSGNTIYF. The CDR3 DNA is TGTGCCACTGATGCGGGCTCTGGAAACACCATATATTTT.